This T cell receptor beta chain was found in a study of T cell changes during pregnancy in multiple sclerosis. Clones were sequenced by immunoSEQ multiplex PCR, and TCRdb holds only the in-frame ones, with some missing. The sample lists approximately 53,000 clones, roughly nine tenths occurring once. The source material was CD4+ T cells from peripheral blood mononuclear cells, sampled before pregnancy. The TCR comes from a female donor with multiple sclerosis, enrolled in a pregnancy study.

CDR3 nucleotides: TGTGCCAGCAGCTTATTCCATGGGACAATCAGATGCTATGGCTACACCTTC. It yields the protein CASSLFHGTIRCYGYTF. The V and J genes are TRBV7-3 and TRBJ1-2, with D tentatively TRBD1 (6 bases). Germline values: CDR1 SGHTA, CDR2 FQGTGA. V was pared by 2 bases and J by 4 bases, with 20 bases between. This CDR3 has 17 residues.